This is a list of T cell receptor beta chains from one sample in a study of CD8 T cell repertoires and HIV-1 epitope variants. The assay was immunoSEQ multiplex PCR, and TCRdb's table has in-frame clones only and misses some. Seen here are 2,500 or so clones, about 71% observed once, and the top ten hold 35% to 50%. What these receptors recognize is not known. The sequenced sample consisted of cultured CD8+ T cells derived from PBMCs. These receptors originate from a male donor with HIV. The CDR3 runs from the conserved cysteine through the conserved F or W. Each record gives: V gene, D gene, J gene, CDR3 protein. A D gene is named only where the DNA matches it firmly.

v_gene: TRBV6-5; d_gene: TRBD1; j_gene: TRBJ2-5; CDR3aa: CASSYQGAQYF
v_gene: TRBV11-3; d_gene: TRBD1; j_gene: TRBJ1-1; CDR3aa: CASSFTGAGEAFF
v_gene: TRBV29-1; d_gene: .; j_gene: TRBJ2-7; CDR3aa: CSFRDDSYEQYF
v_gene: TRBV6-5; d_gene: .; j_gene: TRBJ2-7; CDR3aa: CASRLGPPGEQYF
v_gene: TRBV28; d_gene: .; j_gene: TRBJ2-1; CDR3aa: CASSFRSSYNEQFF
v_gene: TRBV6-1; d_gene: TRBD2; j_gene: TRBJ2-2; CDR3aa: CATSSGVNTGELFF
v_gene: TRBV6-6; d_gene: TRBD2; j_gene: TRBJ2-7; CDR3aa: CASSYKRESYEQYF
v_gene: TRBV5-4; d_gene: TRBD1; j_gene: TRBJ2-5; CDR3aa: CASSNRDRGRWQETQYF
v_gene: TRBV10-3; d_gene: TRBD1; j_gene: TRBJ2-7; CDR3aa: CAISAGGQGPYEQYF
v_gene: TRBV9; d_gene: TRBD1; j_gene: TRBJ2-1; CDR3aa: CASSSGRTGGLDEQFF
v_gene: TRBV5-6; d_gene: .; j_gene: TRBJ1-2; CDR3aa: CASSLYPQDINYGYTF
v_gene: TRBV7-3; d_gene: TRBD1; j_gene: TRBJ2-2; CDR3aa: CASTTGTGLRELFF
v_gene: TRBV19; d_gene: .; j_gene: TRBJ2-1; CDR3aa: CASSIDYSLNEQFF
v_gene: TRBV27; d_gene: TRBD2; j_gene: TRBJ2-3; CDR3aa: CASSSTSTSGDTDTQYF
v_gene: TRBV2; d_gene: .; j_gene: TRBJ2-7; CDR3aa: CASSDNGAYEQYF
v_gene: TRBV14; d_gene: TRBD2; j_gene: TRBJ2-5; CDR3aa: CASSQEPSGNTQETQYF
v_gene: TRBV6-9; d_gene: TRBD1; j_gene: TRBJ2-3; CDR3aa: CASRDSDRGQGDTQYF
v_gene: TRBV28; d_gene: .; j_gene: TRBJ1-1; CDR3aa: CASSLRQRLNTEAFF
v_gene: TRBV11-2; d_gene: .; j_gene: TRBJ1-1; CDR3aa: CASSTRDSPNRAEAFF
v_gene: TRBV5-4; d_gene: .; j_gene: TRBJ2-3; CDR3aa: CASSRPRGETDTQYF
v_gene: TRBV2; d_gene: .; j_gene: TRBJ1-5; CDR3aa: CASSEVGNQPQHF
v_gene: TRBV7-9; d_gene: .; j_gene: TRBJ1-2; CDR3aa: CASSLTTANYGYTF
v_gene: TRBV11-2; d_gene: .; j_gene: TRBJ1-1; CDR3aa: CASSLVAGRMGNTEAFF
v_gene: TRBV19; d_gene: TRBD2; j_gene: TRBJ2-1; CDR3aa: CASTHLTSGSRNEQFF
v_gene: TRBV6-5; d_gene: TRBD1; j_gene: TRBJ1-5; CDR3aa: CASSSPPGGDQPQHF
v_gene: TRBV5-1; d_gene: TRBD1; j_gene: TRBJ1-5; CDR3aa: CASSLVSGTGQPQHF
v_gene: TRBV4-2; d_gene: TRBD2; j_gene: TRBJ2-1; CDR3aa: CASSQDGTSGGAGNEQFF
v_gene: TRBV6-5; d_gene: TRBD2; j_gene: TRBJ2-7; CDR3aa: CASRDGTSAYEQYF
v_gene: TRBV5-6; d_gene: .; j_gene: TRBJ2-2; CDR3aa: CASSPGFANTGELFF
v_gene: TRBV7-8; d_gene: TRBD2; j_gene: TRBJ2-5; CDR3aa: CASSLEESGSWRETQYF
v_gene: TRBV9; d_gene: TRBD1; j_gene: TRBJ2-1; CDR3aa: CASSVGTGDEQFF
v_gene: TRBV5-6; d_gene: .; j_gene: TRBJ1-2; CDR3aa: CASSLGQGLIRYTF